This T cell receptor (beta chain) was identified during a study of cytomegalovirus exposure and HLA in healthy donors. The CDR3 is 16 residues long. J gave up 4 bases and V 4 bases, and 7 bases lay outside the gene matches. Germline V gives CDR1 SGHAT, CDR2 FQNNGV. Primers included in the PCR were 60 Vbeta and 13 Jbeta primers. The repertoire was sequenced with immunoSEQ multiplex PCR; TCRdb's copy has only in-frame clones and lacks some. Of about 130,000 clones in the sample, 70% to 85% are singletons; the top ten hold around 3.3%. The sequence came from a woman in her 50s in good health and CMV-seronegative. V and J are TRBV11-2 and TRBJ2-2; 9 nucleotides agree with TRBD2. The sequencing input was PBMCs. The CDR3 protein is CASSSLIAGVTGELFF. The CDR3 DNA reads TGTGCCAGCAGCTCCTTAATAGCGGGAGTCACCGGGGAGCTGTTTTTT.